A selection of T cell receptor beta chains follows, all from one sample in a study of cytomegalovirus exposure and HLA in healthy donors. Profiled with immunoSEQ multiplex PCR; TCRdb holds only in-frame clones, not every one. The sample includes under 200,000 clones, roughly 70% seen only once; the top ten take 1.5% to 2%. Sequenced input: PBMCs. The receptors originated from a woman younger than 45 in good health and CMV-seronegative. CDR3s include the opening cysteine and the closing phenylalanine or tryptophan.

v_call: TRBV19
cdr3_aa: CASSIDRAARDRNQPQHF

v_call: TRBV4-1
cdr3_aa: CASSQGRGRSSYNEQFF

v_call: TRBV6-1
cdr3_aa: CASSEGWVATRRSYEQYF

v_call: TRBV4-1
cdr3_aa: CASSQGTANEKLFF

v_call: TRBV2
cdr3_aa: CASSERGAGGNQPQHF

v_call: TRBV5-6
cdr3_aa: CASSLAADYKNIQYF

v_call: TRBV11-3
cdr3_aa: CASSLGLAGDTQYF

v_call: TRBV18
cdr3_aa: CASSPSPGTSGRVHEQYF

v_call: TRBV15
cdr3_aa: CATSGGSRETQYF

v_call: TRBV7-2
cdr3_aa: CASSQVRGRAQEQYF

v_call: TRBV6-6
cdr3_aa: CASTIPGSNQPQHF

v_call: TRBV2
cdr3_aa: CASSAVTQYEQYF

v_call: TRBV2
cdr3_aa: CASASDEKLFF

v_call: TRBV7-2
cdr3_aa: CASSLRERGNTGELFF

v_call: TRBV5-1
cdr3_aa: CASSTGDISGGGNQPQHF

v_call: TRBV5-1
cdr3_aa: CASRLQGYTEAFF

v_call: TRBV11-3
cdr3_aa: CASSPGLSLNEKLFF

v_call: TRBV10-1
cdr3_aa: CASSDPGTVPYEQYF

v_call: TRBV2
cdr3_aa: CASSGGLAGSNGANVLTF

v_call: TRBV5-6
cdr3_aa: CASSLAKSPGNQPQHF

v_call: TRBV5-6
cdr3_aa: CASSLNLGTDAYEQYF

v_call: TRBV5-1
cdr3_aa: CASSMDRGNHPGELFF

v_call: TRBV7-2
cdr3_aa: CASSPGLSTDTQYF

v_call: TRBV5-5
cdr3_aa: CASSPQYYPTPYNEQFF

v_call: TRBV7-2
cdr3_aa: CASSLTTGSYEQYF

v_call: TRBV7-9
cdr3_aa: CASSSFGSSGANVLTF

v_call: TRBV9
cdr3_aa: CASSVAGYGYTF

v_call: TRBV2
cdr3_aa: CASKLAGAYEQYF

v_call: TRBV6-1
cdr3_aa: CASRRSRAGEETQYF

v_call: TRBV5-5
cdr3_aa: CASRLGTGDNEKLFF

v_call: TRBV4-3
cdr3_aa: CASSQDRYTEAFF

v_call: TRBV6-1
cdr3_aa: CASSGGTSGRRTSYEQYF

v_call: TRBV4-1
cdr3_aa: CASSQGQTGGKYGYTF

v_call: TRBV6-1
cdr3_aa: CASSLRGRSGYTF

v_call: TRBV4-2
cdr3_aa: CASSQRTGGYEKLFF

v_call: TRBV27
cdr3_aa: CASSFLAGALYEQYF

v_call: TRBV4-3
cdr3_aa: CASSQDSGAGGTYEQYF

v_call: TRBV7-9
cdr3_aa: CASSPPSRATGNTIYF

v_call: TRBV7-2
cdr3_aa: CASSPPGVPETQYF

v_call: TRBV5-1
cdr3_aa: CASSWARISANEQFF

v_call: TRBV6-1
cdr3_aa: CASRSGYSGANVLTF

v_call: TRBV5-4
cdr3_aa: CASSFRQGHEQYF

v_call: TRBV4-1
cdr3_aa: CASSQYPTGETDTQYF

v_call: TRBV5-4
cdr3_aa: CASSLVRNTGELFF